The 5 T cell receptor beta chains presented below share a single source sample, sequenced in a study of graft-versus-host responses after intestinal transplantation (dated by TCRdb to the early 2020s). Libraries were constructed by the immunoSEQ multiplex PCR assay. Held by TCRdb, this immuneACCESS table contains in-frame sequences only and omits some clones. Under half of the omission traces to an unresolved V gene where checked; the cause of the rest is unknown. The sample table holds about 69,000 clones, of which 80% to 95% were seen once. Around 7% of the sample belongs to the ten largest clones. The specimen comprised bone marrow, sampled almost 750 days after intestinal transplantation. These TCRs come from a human patient who received an intestinal transplant, so some T cells may come from the graft donor.

This chain connects TRBV2 to TRBJ2-5, with TRBD1 matching over 10 bases. CDR3 size: 12 residues. Germline V gene sequence: CDR1 SNHLY, CDR2 FYNNEI. The J segment lost 11 bases and the V segment lost 9 bases, leaving 9 bases of the junction unmatched. The CDR3 spells CASRQGAREQYF. The CDR3 DNA is TGTGCCAGTCGACAGGGGGCGCGGGAGCAGTACTTC.

The chain recombines TRBV2 with TRBJ2-7; TRBD2 matches 7 bases. The CDR3 is 15 amino acids. With V trimmed by 2 bases and J by 3 bases, 7 bases remained unmatched. Germline V lookup: CDR1 SNHLY, CDR2 FYNNEI. This CDR3 reads CASSEFRGSIYEQYF. The CDR3 coding sequence is TGTGCCAGCAGTGAATTCCGCGGGAGTATCTACGAGCAGTACTTC.

The chain is built from TRBV19 and TRBJ2-5; no definite D call. Germline loops: CDR1 LNHDA, CDR2 SQIVND (reference sequence). V was shortened by 0 bases and J by 3 bases, with 5 bases between the two germline ends. There are 13 residues in the CDR3. Here the CDR3 reads CASSIDVEETQYF. Here the CDR3 DNA reads TGTGCCAGTAGTATAGATGTGGAAGAGACCCAGTACTTC.

The chain is built from TRBV6-1 and TRBJ2-7; 9 bases match TRBD1. The germline V gene has CDR1 MNHNS and CDR2 SASEGT. This CDR3 is built from 12 residues. Germline trimming cut 10 bases from V and 3 bases from J; bases unmatched to any gene: 4. CDR3 amino acids: CATRDRVYEQYF. DNA for the CDR3: TGTGCCACCCGGGACAGGGTCTACGAGCAGTACTTC.

The chain recombines TRBV6-6 with TRBJ1-2; the D is unclear. The V gene lost 5 bases and the J gene lost 4 bases, with 14 bases spanning the gap. Germline assignment: CDR1 MNHNY and CDR2 SVGAGI (reference sequence). The CDR3 has 14 residues. The CDR3, as DNA: TGTGCCAGCAGTCTCACAGCGGAGAGCTATGGCTACACCTTC. This translates into CASSLTAESYGYTF.